Following are 28 T cell receptor beta chains from one sample sequenced in a study of blood T cells in healthy people across ages (dated by TCRdb to the mid-2010s). The library came from 5' RACE. Sequencing instrument: Illumina HiSeq 2500. A second PCR of about 6 to 11 cycles was performed with a sample-barcoded 5' primer and a J-beta primer mix. TCRdb itself trimmed the public reads at Q25 with fastp, ran MiXCR and retained productive beta chains. Rows are combined by CDR3 protein, so each entry shows the most common genes and DNA. The sample profile shows about 1 million distinct CDR3 sequences; approximately 26% of them were found once. Around 0.7% of the sample belongs to the ten largest clones. This sample also belongs to another study, concerning T cells of mothers and their children.

Source material: blood. The receptors were gathered from a girl under 10 years old in good health.

This clonotype was counted a few times. The rearrangement links TRBV4-3 to TRBJ1-2, with 10 nucleotides matching TRBD1. CDR1 and CDR2 (germline): LGHNA, YSLEER. The CDR3 is made up of 15 amino acids. V shed 4 bases and J 5 bases; nucleotides not matched to a gene: 7. CDR3 region: CASSPATGGVYGYTF. As DNA, the CDR3 is TGCGCCAGCAGCCCAGCGACAGGGGGCGTTTATGGCTACACCTTC.

This rearrangement joins TRBV11-2 to TRBJ2-4; D uncertain. This CDR3 region has 14 residues. CDR1 is SGHAT and CDR2 is FQNNGV in the germline V gene. V lost 1 base and J lost 5, with 9 bases in between. CDR3 in DNA: TGTGCCAGCAGCTTAGGGTTGGGTGAAAACATTCAGTACTTC. It encodes CASSLGLGENIQYF. The entire variable domain, with the rest obtained from reference TRBV11-2 and TRBJ2-4, is as follows: EAGVAQSPRYKIIEKRQSVAFWCNPISGHATLYWYQQILGQGPKLLIQFQNNGVVDDSQLPKDRFSAERLKGVDSTLKIQPAKLEDSAVYLCASSLGLGENIQYFGAGTRLSVL.

CDR3: CSVVQGSQETQYF. In DNA form, the CDR3 reads TGCAGCGTTGTACAGGGGAGTCAAGAGACCCAGTACTTC. The chain couples TRBV29-1 to TRBJ2-5, with 7 bases identical to TRBD1. Germline-derived CDR1 and CDR2 are SQVTM and ANQGSEA. The CDR3 totals 13 residues. V lost 4 bases and J lost 2; bases outside the gene matches: 4. Full variable domain (missing parts from reference TRBV29-1 and TRBJ2-5): SAVISQKPSRDICQRGTSLTIQCQVDSQVTMMFWYRQQPGQSLTLIATANQGSEATYESGFVIDKFPISRPNLTFSTLTVSNMSPEDSSIYLCSVVQGSQETQYFGPGTRLLVL.

This chain uses TRBV4-3 with TRBJ2-1; TRBD2 agrees at 13 bases. Germline V gives CDR1 LGHNA, CDR2 YSLEER. The ends lost 3 bases at V and 7 bases at J; junction bases unmatched: 3. The CDR3 is made up of 15 amino acids. The DNA for the CDR3 is TGCGCCAGCAGCCATACTAGCGGGGGGGCGAATGAGCAGTTCTTC. It codes for CASSHTSGGANEQFF.

This clonotype was seen only a few times. V gene TRBV9 combines with J gene TRBJ2-2; 7 bases match TRBD1. The CDR3 length is 17 residues. V trimming: 5 bases; J trimming: 3 bases; junction bases outside the gene matches: 13. CDR1 and CDR2 from the germline V gene are SGDLS and YYNGEE. CDR3 residues: CASRQPLTGSDTGELFF. The DNA of the CDR3 is TGTGCCAGCAGGCAGCCTCTGACAGGGTCCGACACCGGGGAGCTGTTTTTT. Drawing the rest from reference TRBV9 and TRBJ2-2, the complete variable domain is DSGVTQTPKHLITATGQRVTLRCSPRSGDLSVYWYQQSLDQGLQFLIQYYNGEERAKGNILERFSAQQFPDLHSELNLSSLELGDSALYFCASRQPLTGSDTGELFFGEGSRLTVL.

This clonotype was counted ten times or more. An end of the junction does not agree with germline; a read error may underlie this. CDR3 in DNA: TGTGCCAGCAGCGAGACCTACGAGCAGTACTTC. Protein: CASSETYEQYF. The chain carries TRBV10-2 and TRBJ2-7; D is undetermined. Germline CDR1 reads WSHSY; CDR2 reads SAAADI. CDR3 length: 11 amino acids.

The chain employs TRBV3-1 and TRBJ2-3, with TRBD2 as a possible D gene (6 bases). The germline CDR1 and CDR2 sequences are LGHDT and YNNKEL (reference sequence). The V end was cut by 2 bases, the J end by 4 bases, with 10 bases between. The CDR3 extends over 14 amino acids. CDR3 nucleotide sequence: TGTGCCAGCAGCCAACAGGGAGGTCCAGATACGCAGTATTTT. Translation: CASSQQGGPDTQYF.

This sequence joins TRBV6-5 and TRBJ2-1, with 8 bases fitting TRBD2. Near its end, the DNA agrees better with TRBJ2-5, so the J call may be wrong. This CDR3 is built from 14 residues. Germline CDR1 and CDR2: MNHEY and SVGAGI. The CDR3 DNA sequence: TGTGCCAGCAGTTACGGCGGGGGGAGAGAGACCCAGTACTTC. This translates into CASSYGGGRETQYF.

This clonotype was recorded a few times. The chain uses TRBV11-3 and TRBJ2-1; weak D call: TRBD2 (6 bases). The CDR3 runs to 13 residues. Trimming took 0 bases from V and 13 from J, leaving 13 bases between them. CDR1 and CDR2 (germline): SGHNT, YENEEA. The CDR3 DNA is TGTGCCAGCAGCTTAGAGTCGACGGGGGTCCAGTTCTTC. Protein product: CASSLESTGVQFF.

The rearrangement joins TRBV28 to TRBJ2-3; the match to TRBD1 covers 9 bases. The junction had 7 bases not matched to a gene; V was cut back by 6 bases and J by 3 bases. Germline V gene sequence: CDR1 MDHEN, CDR2 SYDVKM. This CDR3 has 15 residues. The CDR3 region is CASRGGQGFTDTQYF. DNA for the CDR3: TGTGCCAGCAGAGGCGGACAGGGGTTTACAGATACGCAGTATTTT.

Turning to this clonotype: One end of the junction does not line up with germline, which may come from a read error. The DNA for the CDR3 is TGTGCCAGCAGCGAGTCCTTCGAGCAGTACTTC. It specifies CASSESFEQYF. The chain links TRBV6-1 to TRBJ2-7; D remains ambiguous. Germline V gene data show CDR1 as MNHNS and CDR2 as SASEGT. The length of the CDR3 is 11 residues.

In this sample, this clonotype turned up a few times. The CDR3 protein is CASSLELGVYEQYF. In DNA, the CDR3 is TGCGCCAGCAGCTTGGAATTGGGGGTCTACGAGCAGTACTTC. The V call is TRBV5-1, the J call TRBJ2-7, with D possibly called TRBD1 or TRBD2 (5 bases each). CDR3 length equals 14 residues. CDR1 is SGHRS and CDR2 is YFSETQ in the germline V gene. The V end lost 0 bases, the J end lost 3 bases, and 10 bases lay between the germline ends.

The chain couples TRBV19 to TRBJ1-4, with 8 bases that match TRBD1. This CDR3 region has 17 residues. The germline gives CDR1 LNHDA, CDR2 SQIVND (reference sequence). V trimming: 5 bases; J trimming: 0 bases; junction bases outside the gene matches: 8. The CDR3 reads CASSALGQGSTNEKLFF. CDR3 nucleotides: TGTGCCAGTAGTGCGCTCGGACAGGGATCAACTAATGAAAAACTGTTTTTT.

J is TRBJ1-2 and V is TRBV29-1; unclear D gene. The germline gives CDR1 SQVTM, CDR2 ANQGSEA. V was pared by 2 bases and J by 4 bases, with 11 bases between. The CDR3 extends over 13 amino acids. The CDR3 DNA is TGCAGCGTTGAAACTGCAAATTCCTATGGCTACACCTTC. Protein sequence: CSVETANSYGYTF.

The genes are TRBV4-1 and TRBJ1-2, with 7 bases lining up with TRBD1. Trimming at V came to 2 bases and at J to 7 bases, leaving 4 bases not matched to a gene. CDR1 is MGHRA, CDR2 YSYEKL, per germline. There are 13 residues in the CDR3. The CDR3 here is CASSQNRGVGYTF. CDR3 coding DNA: TGCGCCAGCAGCCAAAACAGGGGAGTTGGCTACACCTTC.

This clonotype was counted a few times. The rearrangement links TRBV5-4 to TRBJ2-7; TRBD1 matches 8 bases. Per germline, CDR1 SGHNT and CDR2 YYREEE (reference sequence). The ends lost 0 bases at V and 5 bases at J; junction bases unmatched: 10. CDR3 length: 16 amino acids. CDR3 protein: CASSLDRTGMGDEQYF. CDR3 nucleotides: TGTGCCAGCAGCTTGGATAGGACAGGGATGGGTGACGAGCAGTACTTC.

This clonotype was counted between two and nine times. The chain links TRBV3-1 to TRBJ2-5; no clear D. Between the trimmed V and J ends, which lost 0 bases and 2 bases, there was a span of 10 bases. The CDR3 covers 15 residues. Germline V CDR1 and CDR2: LGHDT, YNNKEL (reference sequence). The CDR3 region has the DNA TGTGCCAGCAGCCAAGATTGGGCAACTCAAGAGACCCAGTACTTC. It encodes CASSQDWATQETQYF.

The table lists this clonotype with a few counts. The chain joins TRBV29-1 to TRBJ2-3; D gene unclear. This CDR3 comprises 13 residues. The germline V gene has CDR1 SQVTM and CDR2 ANQGSEA. The V end was cut by 2 bases, the J end by 4 bases, with 10 bases between. The CDR3 DNA sequence: TGCAGCGTTGAAATGAGGCTGTCAGATACGCAGTATTTT. Its protein is CSVEMRLSDTQYF.

The rearrangement uses TRBV2 and TRBJ2-5; no definite D call. Germline V lookup: CDR1 SNHLY, CDR2 FYNNEI. This CDR3 contains 14 residues. Trimming removed 6 bases at V and 3 bases at J, with 14 bases between. In DNA, the CDR3 is TGTGCCAGCAGGATCGAGACACTCAAAGAGACCCAGTACTTC. As protein: CASRIETLKETQYF.

The chain has TRBV12-3 or TRBV12-4 and TRBJ2-4; no clear D gene. Between the trimmed V and J ends, which lost 4 bases and 4 bases, there was a span of 11 bases. There are 14 residues in the CDR3. This CDR3 reads CASSYRVSKNIQYF. As DNA, the CDR3 is TGTGCCAGCAGTTATCGGGTTTCGAAAAACATTCAGTACTTC.

This clonotype came up a few times. The chain is built from TRBV29-1 and TRBJ2-5; a possible D gene is TRBD1 (5 bases). V lost 6 bases and J 5 bases, leaving 16 bases between the germline ends. Germline CDR1 reads SQVTM; CDR2 reads ANQGSEA. This CDR3 contains 13 residues. The CDR3 sequence is CSVQDGQGETQYF. The CDR3 DNA is TGCAGCGTCCAGGACGGACAAGGGGAGACCCAGTACTTC.

This clonotype appeared a few times. The rearrangement joins TRBV5-6 to TRBJ2-7; perhaps TRBD2 as D (5 bases). The V end was cut by 0 bases, the J end by 3 bases, with 10 bases between. The CDR3 contains 14 residues. The germline V gene has CDR1 SGHDT and CDR2 YYEEEE. In nucleotides, the CDR3 is TGTGCCAGCAGCTTGGTTGCTAGCTTCTACGAGCAGTACTTC. It is translated as CASSLVASFYEQYF.

This clonotype was counted only a few times. This sequence joins TRBV19 and TRBJ2-1; perhaps TRBD2 as D (7 bases). Germline CDR1 LNHDA, CDR2 SQIVND (reference sequence). V was clipped by 4 bases and J by 5 bases, with 15 bases between them. The CDR3 is made up of 15 amino acids. This chain's CDR3 is CASSTLRGAHNEQFF. CDR3 sequence (DNA): TGTGCCAGTAGTACTCTTCGGGGGGCCCACAATGAGCAGTTCTTC.

This clonotype was seen just once. The genes are TRBV6-2 or TRBV6-3 and TRBJ2-1; D not resolved. The CDR3 is made up of 14 amino acids. Deletions cut 7 bases from V and 9 bases from J, with 19 bases between. Germline-derived CDR1 and CDR2 are MNHEY and SVGEGT. The DNA of the CDR3 is TGTGCCAGCAACTTGGTTTCTGGGAAGGCTGAGCAGTTCTTC. This gives the protein CASNLVSGKAEQFF.

The chain recombines TRBV5-1 with TRBJ2-1; TRBD2 matches 7 bases. From germline, CDR1 is SGHRS and CDR2 YFSETQ. The CDR3 consists of 15 residues. Trimming took 4 bases from V and 4 from J; bases not matched to a gene: 8. CDR3 in amino acids: CASSPGTTIYNEQFF. CDR3 nucleotide sequence: TGCGCCAGCAGCCCCGGGACTACAATTTACAATGAGCAGTTCTTC.

This chain connects TRBV6-6 to TRBJ2-7; 14 bases align to TRBD2. The CDR3 is 14 residues long. V was clipped by 6 bases and J by 8 bases; unmatched bases: 6. CDR1 and CDR2 from the germline V gene are MNHNY and SVGAGI (reference sequence). The CDR3 is CASSPGLAGAKQYF. CDR3 coding DNA: TGTGCCAGCAGCCCGGGACTAGCGGGAGCTAAGCAGTACTTC.

This clonotype was picked up a small number of times. This sequence joins TRBV12-5 and TRBJ1-2; TRBD1 is a possible D gene (5 bases). Trimming removed 7 bases from V and 7 bases from J, with 22 bases in between. The CDR3 covers 15 residues. CDR1 and CDR2 (germline): LGHNT, FRNRAP. The CDR3 protein is CASATQLGGSGGYTF. The DNA of the CDR3 is TGTGCTAGTGCCACTCAACTCGGGGGTTCCGGTGGCTACACCTTC.

Only a few counts were recorded for this clonotype. V gene TRBV28 combines with J gene TRBJ1-1, with unresolved D. The CDR3 length is 12 residues. Trimming removed 5 bases at V and 1 base at J, with 5 bases between. Germline CDR1 reads MDHEN; CDR2 reads SYDVKM. DNA for the CDR3: TGTGCCAGCAGTGAACAGAACACTGAAGCTTTCTTT. As protein: CASSEQNTEAFF.